These 26 T cell receptor beta chains were sequenced from one sample in a study of CD8 T cells in ankylosing spondylitis. TCRdb re-called the 5' RACE reads with MiXCR, one entry per CDR3 protein. Among about 150,000 distinct CDR3 sequences listed, around 42% were seen once. Sample: synovial fluid, either unsorted or a sorted T cell fraction (not recorded which). The receptors derive from a male donor with ankylosing spondylitis.

The V gene is TRBV4-1, the J gene TRBJ1-1; D gene uncertain. Germline CDR1 and CDR2: MGHRA and YSYEKL. This CDR3 region has 15 residues. Trimming shortened V by 4 bases and J by 4 bases, and 16 bases separated the two germline ends. The CDR3 nucleotides read TGCGCCAGCAGCCTCCTGGTTTATGGGGTCACTGAAGCTTTCTTT. This codes for CASSLLVYGVTEAFF.

The chain recombines TRBV2 with TRBJ2-3; maybe TRBD2 (6 bases). There are 15 residues in the CDR3. Per the germline V gene, CDR1 is SNHLY and CDR2 is FYNNEI. Trimming cost V 6 bases and J 2 bases, with 15 bases left between them. For the CDR3, the DNA is TGTGCCAGCAGGGCACTAGCTGGAGACACAGATACGCAGTATTTT. This translates into CASRALAGDTDTQYF.

V usage is TRBV20-1 and J usage is TRBJ2-1; the D is unclear. The CDR3 sequence is 15 residues long. Trimming took 3 bases from V and 3 from J, leaving 15 bases between them. CDR1 and CDR2 from the germline V gene are DFQATT and SNEGSKA (reference sequence). CDR3 DNA: TGCAGTGCTAGTGGCTCCCTAAAGAACTACAATGAGCAGTTCTTC. Translated: CSASGSLKNYNEQFF.

This clonotype turned up a few times. The chain recombines TRBV6-1 with TRBJ2-2; 8 nucleotides agree with TRBD2. CDR3 length equals 19 residues. The trim removed 6 bases at V and 5 bases at J, leaving 20 bases unmatched. Germline V CDR1 and CDR2: MNHNS, SASEGT. The CDR3 protein is CASRMDPSGGNPGTGELFF. CDR3 bases: TGTGCCAGCAGGATGGACCCGAGCGGGGGAAACCCGGGAACCGGGGAGCTGTTTTTT.

This clonotype was picked up a small number of times. The gene calls are TRBV11-2 and TRBJ2-2, with D uncertain. Germline loops: CDR1 SGHAT, CDR2 FQNNGV. With 2 bases removed from V and 7 bases from J, the gap between germline ends came to 8 bases. This CDR3 region has 13 residues. In nucleotides, the CDR3 is TGTGCCAGCAGCTTATTCGATGGCGGGGAGCTGTTTTTT. The encoded protein is CASSLFDGGELFF.

The rearrangement joins TRBV30 to TRBJ2-1; D possibly matches TRBD1 or TRBD2 (7 bases each). CDR1 GTSNPN and CDR2 SVGIG come from the germline V gene (reference sequence). V lost 5 bases and J 4 bases, leaving 15 bases between the germline ends. The CDR3 is made up of 14 amino acids. The CDR3 coding sequence is TGTGCCTGGGCGACAGGGAGGGGATACAATGAGCAGTTCTTC. This sequence encodes CAWATGRGYNEQFF.

The chain couples TRBV12-3 or TRBV12-4 to TRBJ2-1; possibly TRBD2 for D (6 bases). This CDR3 is 17 amino acids long. V was pared by 2 bases and J by 0 bases, with 14 bases between. CDR3: CASSLSSDRSSYNEQFF. CDR3 nucleotide sequence: TGTGCCAGCAGTTTATCTAGCGATAGGAGCTCCTACAATGAGCAGTTCTTC.

This chain connects TRBV12-3 or TRBV12-4 to TRBJ2-1, with TRBD2 identical over 14 bases. CDR3 size: 13 residues. With V trimmed by 5 bases and J by 15 bases, 6 bases remained unmatched. Here the CDR3 DNA reads TGTGCCAGCAGTACCGGACTAGCGGGGGGAAGGTTCTTC. Protein: CASSTGLAGGRFF.

The J gene is TRBJ2-7, the V gene TRBV18; 9 positions match TRBD1. The CDR3 runs 18 residues. The V gene's germline CDR1 is KGHSH and CDR2 LQKENI. Losses at the gene ends were 3 bases for V and 3 bases for J; bases not matched to a gene: 15. CDR3 in amino acids: CASSPGQGSAGPHYEQYF. The CDR3 coding sequence is TGTGCCAGCTCACCCGGACAGGGGTCGGCAGGTCCCCACTACGAGCAGTACTTC.

J is TRBJ2-2 and V is TRBV7-9, with D possibly matching TRBD2 (5 bases). Germline-derived CDR1 and CDR2 are SEHNR and FQNEAQ (reference sequence). V dropped 7 bases and J dropped 3 bases, with 21 bases sitting between them. The CDR3 is 17 residues long. Here the CDR3 reads CASTLHPAEVYTGELFF. Written as DNA, the CDR3 is TGTGCCAGCACCCTTCACCCAGCGGAGGTGTACACCGGGGAGCTGTTTTTT.

This clonotype has at least ten counts. The chain links TRBV6-1 to TRBJ2-1, with 9 bases aligning to TRBD2. The CDR3 has 16 amino acids. Germline V gives CDR1 MNHNS, CDR2 SASEGT. The V segment lost 6 bases and the J segment 4 bases; nucleotides outside the gene matches: 10. The CDR3 nucleotides are TGTGCCAGCAGCCCTAATAGCGGGGGCATTTACAATGAGCAGTTCTTC. Its protein is CASSPNSGGIYNEQFF.

The rearrangement joins TRBV4-1 to TRBJ2-7; D uncertain. V lost 5 bases, J lost 5 bases, and 16 bases lay in between. Looked up from germline, CDR1 is MGHRA and CDR2 is YSYEKL. This CDR3 has 14 residues. The DNA of the CDR3 is TGCGCCAGCAGCTTCCAAGATATCCGGGACGAGCAGTACTTC. Protein sequence: CASSFQDIRDEQYF.

V and J are TRBV6-4 and TRBJ2-1; no clear D gene. This CDR3 is 13 amino acids long. Germline assignment: CDR1 MRHNA and CDR2 SNTAGT. Trimming pared 6 bases from V and 4 bases from J, leaving 10 bases between. CDR3 DNA: TGTGCCAGCAGCCAGTCGCTTTACAATGAGCAGTTCTTC. Encoded protein: CASSQSLYNEQFF.

This clonotype was seen more than once but under ten times. At one boundary the junction diverges from the germline segment, which might be a read error. The genes are TRBV7-7 and TRBJ2-2, with 9 nucleotides matching TRBD2. Germline lookup yields CDR1 SSHAT and CDR2 FNYEAQ (reference sequence). CDR3 length: 18 amino acids. The CDR3: CASSLIPRGRGYTGELFF. DNA of the CDR3: TGTGCTAGCAGCTTAATCCCGCGCGGGAGGGGTTACACCGGGGAGCTGTTTTTT.

This clonotype was picked up a small number of times. J is TRBJ2-2 and V is TRBV27; D remains unclear. CDR3 length equals 13 residues. CDR1 is MNHEY and CDR2 is SMNVEV in the germline V gene (reference sequence). V was clipped by 3 bases and J by 6 bases, with 8 bases between them. CDR3 DNA sequence: TGTGCCAGCAGTTTTGGGGTTTCCGGGGAGCTGTTTTTT. Translating gives CASSFGVSGELFF.

The chain carries TRBV9 and TRBJ2-7; 7 bases agree with TRBD2. CDR1 and CDR2 from the germline V gene are SGDLS and YYNGEE. This CDR3 contains 14 residues. Trimming cost V 2 bases and J 1 base; bases outside gene matches: 3. The CDR3 region is CASSVGAGSYEQYF. CDR3 sequence (DNA): TGTGCCAGCAGCGTTGGAGCGGGATCCTACGAGCAGTACTTC.

The genes are TRBV6-1 and TRBJ2-3; D is perhaps TRBD1 (5 bases). The V and J ends lost 1 base and 1 base respectively, with 15 bases between them. This CDR3 has 17 amino acids. Germline V gives CDR1 MNHNS, CDR2 SASEGT. CDR3 nucleotides: TGTGCCAGCAGTGAAGTCCCATACCTAGGGGGCACAGATACGCAGTATTTT. This translates into CASSEVPYLGGTDTQYF.

The DNA for the CDR3 is TGTGCCAGCAGCCAAGTTGGGGGAGAGGCCTACAATGAGCAGTTCTTC. Translation gives CASSQVGGEAYNEQFF. The chain has TRBV4-2 and TRBJ2-1, with D perhaps given as TRBD1 or TRBD2 (5 bases each). Trimming left V 1 base short and J 2 bases short, with 12 bases between. CDR1 and CDR2 from the germline V gene are LGHNA and YNFKEQ. CDR3 length: 16 residues.

V and J are TRBV12-3 or TRBV12-4 and TRBJ2-2; D may be TRBD1 (6 bases). The ends were cut back, 6 bases at V and 0 bases at J, with 14 bases in the middle. The CDR3 has 16 residues. The CDR3 coding sequence is TGTGCCAGCAGCCGTCACCGGGACACGAACACCGGGGAGCTGTTTTTT. Protein product: CASSRHRDTNTGELFF.

V usage is TRBV3-1 and J usage is TRBJ2-7, with D tentatively TRBD2 (7 bases). V was shortened by 3 bases and J by 6 bases, with 12 bases between the two germline ends. The CDR3 contains 13 residues. CDR1 is LGHDT, CDR2 YNNKEL, per germline (reference sequence). The CDR3 loop reads CASSQDGGPEQYF. The CDR3, as DNA: TGTGCCAGCAGCCAGGACGGGGGGCCCGAGCAGTACTTC.

The sample holds a few counts of this clonotype. The rearrangement joins TRBV20-1 to TRBJ2-2; the D is unclear. The CDR3 runs to 13 residues. V was pared by 5 bases and J by 3 bases, with 10 bases between. From germline, CDR1 is DFQATT and CDR2 SNEGSKA (reference sequence). CDR3 amino acids: CSAPFWDTGELFF. The CDR3, as DNA: TGCAGTGCTCCGTTTTGGGACACCGGGGAGCTGTTTTTT.

The gene calls are TRBV10-2 and TRBJ2-2, with unresolved D. Per the germline V gene, CDR1 is WSHSY and CDR2 is SAAADI. The ends were cut back, 4 bases at V and 5 bases at J, with 11 bases in the middle. The length of the CDR3 is 14 residues. CDR3 sequence (DNA): TGCGCCAGCAGTGTAGTGCTCTTGACCGGGGAGCTGTTTTTT. It codes for CASSVVLLTGELFF.

The chain recombines TRBV9 with TRBJ2-7; possibly TRBD2 for D (6 bases). The CDR3 sequence is 17 residues long. Germline lookup yields CDR1 SGDLS and CDR2 YYNGEE. Trimming removed 4 bases from V and 2 bases from J, with 22 bases in between. Here the CDR3 reads CASSPDRGSALTYEQYF. Here the CDR3 DNA reads TGTGCCAGCAGCCCAGATCGGGGGTCGGCTCTTACCTACGAGCAGTACTTC.

The chain recombines TRBV7-8 with TRBJ2-2; possible D gene TRBD2, 5 bases. There are 17 residues in the CDR3. The V gene's germline CDR1 is SGHVS and CDR2 FQNEAQ. The ends were cut back, 5 bases at V and 4 bases at J, with 20 bases in the middle. CDR3 coding DNA: TGTGCCAGCAGCCCCGGACCGCGGGTATATGGCACCGGGGAGCTGTTTTTT. As protein: CASSPGPRVYGTGELFF. Full variable domain (rest looked up from reference TRBV7-8 and TRBJ2-2): GAGVSQSPRYKVAKRGQDVALRCDPISGHVSLFWYQQALGQGPEFLTYFQNEAQLDKSGLPSDRFFAERPEGSVSTLKIQRTQQEDSAVYLCASSPGPRVYGTGELFFGEGSRLTVL.

The rearrangement joins TRBV7-9 to TRBJ2-7; D uncertain. Per germline, CDR1 SEHNR and CDR2 FQNEAQ (reference sequence). The CDR3 length is 15 residues. The germline V and J ends were trimmed by 1 base and 2 bases, with 12 bases remaining between them. CDR3 protein: CASSLETIWPYEQYF. CDR3 DNA: TGTGCCAGCAGCTTAGAAACAATCTGGCCCTACGAGCAGTACTTC.

Comments on this clonotype: Germline is not matched at one junction end, which may reflect a read error. The chain links TRBV10-3 to TRBJ2-4; the match to TRBD2 covers 7 bases. CDR3 length equals 12 residues. Germline-derived CDR1 and CDR2 are ENHRY and SYGVKD. Here the CDR3 reads CAISESRTSLHF. The CDR3 bases are TGTGCCATCAGTGAGTCAAGGACTAGTCTTCACTTC.